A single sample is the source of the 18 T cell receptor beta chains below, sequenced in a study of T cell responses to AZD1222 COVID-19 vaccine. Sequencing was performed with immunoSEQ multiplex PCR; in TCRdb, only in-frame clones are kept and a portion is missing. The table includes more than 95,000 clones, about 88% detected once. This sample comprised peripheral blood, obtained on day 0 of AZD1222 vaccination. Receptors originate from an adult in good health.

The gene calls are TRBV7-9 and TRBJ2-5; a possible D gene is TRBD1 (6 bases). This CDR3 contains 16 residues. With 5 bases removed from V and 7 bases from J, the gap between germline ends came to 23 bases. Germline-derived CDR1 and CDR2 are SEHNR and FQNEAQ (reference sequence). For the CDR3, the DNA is TGTGCCAGCAGCCCGGCCCGAAGACAGGATAGGATGACCCAGTACTTC. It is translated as CASSPARRQDRMTQYF.

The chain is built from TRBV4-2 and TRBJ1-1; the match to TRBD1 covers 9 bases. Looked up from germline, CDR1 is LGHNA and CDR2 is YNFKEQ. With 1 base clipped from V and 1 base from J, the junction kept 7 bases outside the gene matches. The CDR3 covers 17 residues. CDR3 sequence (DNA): TGTGCCAGCAGCCAAGGTCAGACAGGGGGAAAGAACACTGAAGCTTTCTTT. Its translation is CASSQGQTGGKNTEAFF.

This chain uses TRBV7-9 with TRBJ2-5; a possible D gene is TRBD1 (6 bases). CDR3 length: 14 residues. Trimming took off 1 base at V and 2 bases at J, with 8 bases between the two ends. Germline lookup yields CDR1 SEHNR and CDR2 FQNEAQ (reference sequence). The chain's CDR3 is CASSLVGGQETQYF. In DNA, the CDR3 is TGTGCCAGCAGCTTAGTAGGGGGACAAGAGACCCAGTACTTC. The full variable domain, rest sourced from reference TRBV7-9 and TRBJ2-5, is DTGVSQNPRHKITKRGQNVTFRCDPISEHNRLYWYRQTLGQGPEFLTYFQNEAQLEKSRLLSDRFSAERPKGSFSTLEIQRTEQGDSAMYLCASSLVGGQETQYFGPGTRLLVL.

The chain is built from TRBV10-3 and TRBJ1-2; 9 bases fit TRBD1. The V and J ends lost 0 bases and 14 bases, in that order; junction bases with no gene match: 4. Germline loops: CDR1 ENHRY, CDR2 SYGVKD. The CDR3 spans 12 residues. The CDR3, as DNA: TGTGCCATCAGTGAGTCGGAGACAGGGGGGACCTTC. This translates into CAISESETGGTF.

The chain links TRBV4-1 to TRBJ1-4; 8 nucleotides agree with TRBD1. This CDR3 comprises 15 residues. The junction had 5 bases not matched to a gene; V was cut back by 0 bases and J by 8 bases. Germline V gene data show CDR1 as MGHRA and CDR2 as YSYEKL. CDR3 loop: CASSQEGRGQEKLFF. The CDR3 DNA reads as TGCGCCAGCAGCCAAGAAGGCAGGGGGCAAGAAAAACTGTTTTTT.

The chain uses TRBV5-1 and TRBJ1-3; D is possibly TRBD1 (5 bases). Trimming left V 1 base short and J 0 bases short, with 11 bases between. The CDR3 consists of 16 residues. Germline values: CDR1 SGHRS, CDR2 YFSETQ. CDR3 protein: CASSLHQGVSGNTIYF. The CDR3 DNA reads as TGCGCCAGCAGCTTGCATCAAGGGGTCTCTGGAAACACCATATATTTT. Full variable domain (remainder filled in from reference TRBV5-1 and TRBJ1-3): KAGVTQTPRYLIKTRGQQVTLSCSPISGHRSVSWYQQTPGQGLQFLFEYFSETQRNKGNFPGRFSGRQFSNSRSEMNVSTLELGDSALYLCASSLHQGVSGNTIYFGEGSWLTVV.

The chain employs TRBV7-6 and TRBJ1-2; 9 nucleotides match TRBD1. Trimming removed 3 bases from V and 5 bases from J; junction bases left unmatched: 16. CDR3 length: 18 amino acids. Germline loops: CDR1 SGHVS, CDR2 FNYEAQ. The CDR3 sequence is CASSFSRRGDREGYGYTF. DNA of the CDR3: TGTGCCAGCAGCTTTAGTAGGCGTGGGGACAGGGAGGGGTATGGCTACACCTTC.

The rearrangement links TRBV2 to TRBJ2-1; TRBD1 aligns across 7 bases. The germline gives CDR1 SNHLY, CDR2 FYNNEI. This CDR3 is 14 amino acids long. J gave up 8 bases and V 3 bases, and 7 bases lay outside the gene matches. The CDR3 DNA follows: TGTGCCAGCAGTGACGCCCGACAGGGCCATGAGCAGTTCTTC. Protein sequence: CASSDARQGHEQFF.

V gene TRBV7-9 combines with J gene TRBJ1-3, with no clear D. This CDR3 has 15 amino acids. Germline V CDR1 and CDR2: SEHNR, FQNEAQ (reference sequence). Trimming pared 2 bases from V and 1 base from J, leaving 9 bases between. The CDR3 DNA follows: TGTGCCAGCAGCTTATTCTCCCAGTCTGGAAACACCATATATTTT. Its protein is CASSLFSQSGNTIYF.

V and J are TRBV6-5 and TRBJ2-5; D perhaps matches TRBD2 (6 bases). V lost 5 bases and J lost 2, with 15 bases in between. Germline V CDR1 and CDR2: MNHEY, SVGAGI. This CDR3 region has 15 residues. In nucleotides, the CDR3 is TGTGCCAGCAGTCTCGGGGGAAAGGGGCAAGAGACCCAGTACTTC. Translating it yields CASSLGGKGQETQYF.

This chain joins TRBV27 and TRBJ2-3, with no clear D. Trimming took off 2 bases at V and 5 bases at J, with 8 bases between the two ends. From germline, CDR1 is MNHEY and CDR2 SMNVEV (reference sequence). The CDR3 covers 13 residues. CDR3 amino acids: CASSLDHGDTQYF. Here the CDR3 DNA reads TGTGCCAGCAGTTTAGACCATGGAGATACGCAGTATTTT.

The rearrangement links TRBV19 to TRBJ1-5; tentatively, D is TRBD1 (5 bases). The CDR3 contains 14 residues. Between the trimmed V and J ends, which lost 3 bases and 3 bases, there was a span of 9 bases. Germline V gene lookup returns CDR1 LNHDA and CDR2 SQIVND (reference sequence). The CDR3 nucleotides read TGTGCCAGTAGTATCGGAGGGGACAATCAGCCCCAGCATTTT. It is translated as CASSIGGDNQPQHF.

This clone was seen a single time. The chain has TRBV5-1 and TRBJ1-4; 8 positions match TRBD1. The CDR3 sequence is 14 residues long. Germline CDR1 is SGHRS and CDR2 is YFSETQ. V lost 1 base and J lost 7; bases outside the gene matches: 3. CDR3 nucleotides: TGCGCCAGCAGCTTGACAGGGGGGAGTGAAAAACTGTTTTTT. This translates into CASSLTGGSEKLFF.

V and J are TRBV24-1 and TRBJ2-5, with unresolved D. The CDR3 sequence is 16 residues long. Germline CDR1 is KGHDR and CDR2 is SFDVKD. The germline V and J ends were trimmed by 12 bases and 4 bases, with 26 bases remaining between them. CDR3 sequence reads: CAASPRGSADVETQYF. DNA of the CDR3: TGTGCCGCGTCCCCTAGAGGTTCGGCGGATGTAGAGACCCAGTACTTC.

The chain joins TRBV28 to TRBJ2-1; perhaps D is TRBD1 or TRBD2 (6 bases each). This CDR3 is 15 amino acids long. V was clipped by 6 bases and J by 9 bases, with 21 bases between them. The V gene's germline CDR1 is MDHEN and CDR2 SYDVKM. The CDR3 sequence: CASSPGGGPVSEQFF. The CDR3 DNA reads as TGTGCCAGCAGCCCCGGTGGGGGGCCAGTCAGTGAGCAGTTCTTC.

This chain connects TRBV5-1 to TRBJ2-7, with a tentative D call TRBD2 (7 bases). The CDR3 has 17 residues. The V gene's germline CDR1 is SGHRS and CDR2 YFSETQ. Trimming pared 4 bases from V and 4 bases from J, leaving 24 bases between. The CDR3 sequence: CASSPRYSGGGGYEQYF. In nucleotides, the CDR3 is TGCGCCAGCAGCCCCCGATATAGTGGGGGGGGCGGATACGAGCAGTACTTC. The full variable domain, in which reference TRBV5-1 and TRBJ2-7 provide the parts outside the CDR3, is KAGVTQTPRYLIKTRGQQVTLSCSPISGHRSVSWYQQTPGQGLQFLFEYFSETQRNKGNFPGRFSGRQFSNSRSEMNVSTLELGDSALYLCASSPRYSGGGGYEQYFGPGTRLTVT.

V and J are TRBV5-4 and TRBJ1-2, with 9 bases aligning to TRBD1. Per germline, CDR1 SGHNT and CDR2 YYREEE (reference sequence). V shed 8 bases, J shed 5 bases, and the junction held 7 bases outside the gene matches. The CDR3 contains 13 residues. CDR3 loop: CASTQGAEYGYTF. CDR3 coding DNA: TGTGCCAGTACACAGGGGGCTGAGTATGGCTACACCTTC. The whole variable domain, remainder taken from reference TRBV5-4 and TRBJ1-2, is ETGVTQSPTHLIKTRGQQVTLRCSSQSGHNTVSWYQQALGQGPQFIFQYYREEENGRGNFPPRFSGLQFPNYSSELNVNALELDDSALYLCASTQGAEYGYTFGSGTRLTVV.

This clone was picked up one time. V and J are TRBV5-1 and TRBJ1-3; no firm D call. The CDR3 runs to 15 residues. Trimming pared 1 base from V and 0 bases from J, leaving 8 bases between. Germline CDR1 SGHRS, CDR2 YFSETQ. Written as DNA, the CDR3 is TGCGCCAGCAGCTTGTTTGACGGCTCTGGAAACACCATATATTTT. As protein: CASSLFDGSGNTIYF.